These 27 T cell receptor beta chains came from one sample sequenced in a study of shared clonotypes between healthy human individuals. Produced via immunoSEQ multiplex PCR; TCRdb's table is partial and in-frame only. The sample includes more than 900,000 clones, about four fifths of them seen just once. Sample: memory CD4+ T cells from PBMCs. Subset denoted: CD45RA-negative fraction. The receptors were gathered from a man aged 18-30 years in good health. Some clones in this sample may be carry-over from other donors' samples.

The chain combines TRBV4-1 with TRBJ2-7; 8 bases agree with TRBD1. Trimming removed 6 bases from V and 2 bases from J; junction bases left unmatched: 9. Germline V gene sequence: CDR1 MGHRA, CDR2 YSYEKL. The CDR3 has 15 residues. The CDR3 nucleotides are TGCGCCAGCAGAGACGGGCCGGGACAGGCCTACGAGCAGTACTTC. Its translation is CASRDGPGQAYEQYF.

This clone showed up just a few times. The chain carries TRBV5-1 and TRBJ2-5, with D possibly TRBD2 on 7 matching bases. From germline, CDR1 is SGHRS and CDR2 YFSETQ. Trimming removed 4 bases at V and 5 bases at J, with 18 bases between. The CDR3 has 15 amino acids. The chain's CDR3 is CASSPRGGGSETQYF. CDR3 sequence (DNA): TGCGCCAGCAGCCCCCGAGGGGGGGGGAGTGAGACCCAGTACTTC.

With regard to this clone: The identical CDR3 is also encoded by other nucleotide sequences in the sample. The chain has TRBV5-4 and TRBJ2-5; D possibly uses TRBD1 or TRBD2 (6 bases each). Looked up from germline, CDR1 is SGHNT and CDR2 is YYREEE (reference sequence). The CDR3 covers 14 residues. Deletions cut 2 bases from V and 5 bases from J, with 13 bases between. The CDR3 protein is CASSFPGAGETQYF. Here the CDR3 DNA reads TGTGCCAGCAGCTTCCCGGGGGCCGGGGAGACCCAGTACTTC.

The V call is TRBV7-8, the J call TRBJ2-3; TRBD1 matches 9 bases. Germline lookup yields CDR1 SGHVS and CDR2 FQNEAQ. After removal of 5 bases from V and 8 bases from J, the junction contained 14 bases not matched to a gene. The CDR3 totals 16 residues. CDR3 sequence reads: CASSPTQGQGSLTQYF. DNA for the CDR3: TGTGCCAGCAGCCCTACTCAGGGACAGGGAAGCCTTACGCAGTATTTT.

The rearrangement joins TRBV5-4 to TRBJ1-1; 7 bases fit TRBD1. The CDR3 has 15 amino acids. Losses at the gene ends were 6 bases for V and 1 base for J; bases not matched to a gene: 9. The V gene's germline CDR1 is SGHNT and CDR2 YYREEE (reference sequence). The CDR3 nucleotides read TGTGCCAGCACCCCCCCCGGGACAGAGAACACTGAAGCTTTCTTT. Protein sequence: CASTPPGTENTEAFF.

This clone was observed once. This chain uses TRBV23-1 with TRBJ2-7; perhaps TRBD1 as D (6 bases). TRBV23-1 is treated as an ORF (open reading frame) with a function not yet certain. The V gene lost 4 bases and the J gene lost 3 bases, with 13 bases spanning the gap. CDR3 length equals 14 residues. In nucleotides, the CDR3 is TGCGCCAGCAGTCGAAACAGGGAACTCTACGAGCAGTACTTC. Its protein is CASSRNRELYEQYF.

Written as DNA, the CDR3 is TGTGCCAGCAGCAACGGACTAGCGGGGCTGAGGGTGAACACCGGGGAGCTGTTTTTT. Its translation: CASSNGLAGLRVNTGELFF. The chain carries TRBV5-6 and TRBJ2-2; 12 bases align to TRBD2. The V gene end was trimmed by 4 bases and the J gene end by 1 base; junction bases not matched to a gene: 11. The germline V gene encodes CDR1 SGHDT and CDR2 YYEEEE. The CDR3 has 19 residues.

V and J are TRBV30 and TRBJ2-3, with 8 bases aligning to TRBD1. This CDR3 region has 14 residues. V shed 2 bases and J 4 bases; nucleotides not matched to a gene: 5. Germline V gene lookup returns CDR1 GTSNPN and CDR2 SVGIG (reference sequence). The CDR3 is CAWSFGQGSDTQYF. DNA of the CDR3: TGTGCCTGGAGTTTCGGACAGGGTTCAGATACGCAGTATTTT.

This sequence joins TRBV2 and TRBJ1-2; 9 bases match TRBD1. CDR1 is SNHLY and CDR2 is FYNNEI in the germline V gene. The CDR3 spans 12 residues. V dropped 6 bases and J dropped 10; count of bases not matched to a gene: 6. CDR3 amino acids: CASRGQGWAYTF. The CDR3 coding sequence is TGTGCCAGCAGGGGACAGGGCTGGGCCTACACCTTC.

The rearrangement joins TRBV5-1 to TRBJ2-7; 10 nucleotides match TRBD1. V lost 6 bases to trimming and J lost 2 bases; unmatched junction nucleotides: 8. Germline-derived CDR1 and CDR2 are SGHRS and YFSETQ. CDR3 length: 15 amino acids. The CDR3 region is CASTPLGTGAYEQYF. The DNA of the CDR3 is TGCGCCAGCACCCCTTTAGGGACAGGGGCCTACGAGCAGTACTTC.

As for this clone: A much more abundant neighbour one base away suggests this may be a read error. The chain links TRBV6-4 to TRBJ2-7; unclear D gene. The CDR3 extends over 16 amino acids. CDR1 MRHNA and CDR2 SNTAGT come from the germline V gene. Trimming took 5 bases from V and 1 from J, leaving 18 bases between them. The CDR3 nucleotides are TGTGCCAGCAGTCGCCAGCCTCCGGCCGGATCCTACGAGCAGTACTTC. It yields the protein CASSRQPPAGSYEQYF.

This clone was recorded at least ten times. This sequence joins TRBV7-2 and TRBJ2-7; D call uncertain. This CDR3 is 11 amino acids long. V was clipped by 3 bases and J by 7 bases, with 7 bases between them. CDR1 is SGHTA and CDR2 is FQGNSA in the germline V gene. The CDR3 sequence: CASSLSEEQYF. Here the CDR3 DNA reads TGTGCCAGCAGCTTGTCGGAGGAGCAGTACTTC.

This clone occurred once. The chain joins TRBV5-1 to TRBJ2-5; D possibly corresponds to TRBD1 (5 bases). From germline, CDR1 is SGHRS and CDR2 YFSETQ. V gave up 0 bases and J gave up 5 bases, with 17 bases separating them. CDR3 length: 16 residues. In DNA, the CDR3 is TGCGCCAGCAGCTTGGAGGCGCCTCTATCAGGGGAGACCCAGTACTTC. Amino acids: CASSLEAPLSGETQYF. Combining the CDR3 with reference TRBV5-1 and TRBJ2-5 gives the whole variable domain KAGVTQTPRYLIKTRGQQVTLSCSPISGHRSVSWYQQTPGQGLQFLFEYFSETQRNKGNFPGRFSGRQFSNSRSEMNVSTLELGDSALYLCASSLEAPLSGETQYFGPGTRLLVL.

J is TRBJ2-3 and V is TRBV30, with 8 bases lining up with TRBD1. V lost 1 base to trimming and J lost 4 bases; unmatched junction nucleotides: 1. Germline V CDR1 and CDR2: GTSNPN, SVGIG (reference sequence). The CDR3 runs to 13 residues. CDR3 bases: TGTGCCTGGAGTGCAGGGGGCGCAGATACGCAGTATTTT. Residues: CAWSAGGADTQYF.

V is TRBV9 and J is TRBJ2-7; 7 nucleotides line up with TRBD2. This CDR3 contains 15 residues. Germline CDR1 SGDLS, CDR2 YYNGEE. J was trimmed by 4 bases and V by 0 bases; bases with no gene match: 7. The CDR3 is CASSVASGNQYEQYF. In nucleotides, the CDR3 is TGTGCCAGCAGCGTAGCCAGCGGGAATCAGTACGAGCAGTACTTC.

The chain has TRBV19 and TRBJ1-5; tentative D call: TRBD1 (6 bases). This CDR3 spans 16 amino acids. Per the germline V gene, CDR1 is LNHDA and CDR2 is SQIVND (reference sequence). Trimming removed 2 bases at V and 7 bases at J, with 18 bases between. The CDR3: CASSILLGGGGQPQHF. In DNA, the CDR3 is TGTGCCAGTAGTATATTATTGGGGGGCGGCGGACAGCCCCAGCATTTT.

This clone was seen ten or more times. The chain uses TRBV5-1 and TRBJ2-1; 7 bases are a match to TRBD2. The CDR3 length is 16 residues. CDR1 is SGHRS and CDR2 is YFSETQ in the germline V gene. V shed 1 base and J 4 bases; nucleotides not matched to a gene: 8. The CDR3 protein is CASSLMLAEIYNEQFF. The CDR3 DNA follows: TGCGCCAGCAGCTTGATGCTAGCGGAAATTTACAATGAGCAGTTCTTC.

This rearrangement joins TRBV7-2 to TRBJ1-2, with D perhaps TRBD1 (5 bases). The CDR3 is made up of 14 amino acids. Germline V gene data show CDR1 as SGHTA and CDR2 as FQGNSA. V lost 0 bases and J lost 3, with 8 bases in between. The CDR3 DNA follows: TGTGCCAGCAGCTTAGCGCTGGGGGACTATGGCTACACCTTC. Translation: CASSLALGDYGYTF.

This chain uses TRBV28 with TRBJ1-2, with a possible D match to TRBD1 (5 bases). Trimming shortened V by 5 bases and J by 2 bases, and 15 bases separated the two germline ends. The CDR3 runs to 15 residues. Germline CDR1 MDHEN, CDR2 SYDVKM. The CDR3 here is CASSISQGRNYGYTF. CDR3 coding DNA: TGTGCCAGCAGTATAAGTCAGGGAAGAAACTATGGCTACACCTTC.

The V and J genes are TRBV5-4 and TRBJ2-1; 11 bases line up with TRBD2. V was pared by 3 bases and J by 6 bases, with 8 bases of the junction left unmatched. CDR3 length: 16 amino acids. Germline V gene sequence: CDR1 SGHNT, CDR2 YYREEE (reference sequence). CDR3 coding DNA: TGTGCCAGCAGCTATAGCGGGAGGGCCTCTATCAATGAGCAGTTCTTC. Translated: CASSYSGRASINEQFF.

The chain carries TRBV6-4 and TRBJ2-2; the D is unclear. Germline-derived CDR1 and CDR2 are MRHNA and SNTAGT. The CDR3 extends over 14 amino acids. Trimming stripped 6 bases from V and 0 bases from J, with 8 bases between. CDR3 loop: CASSSTSNTGELFF. CDR3 DNA sequence: TGTGCCAGCAGCTCCACGTCGAACACCGGGGAGCTGTTTTTT.

The V call is TRBV15, the J call TRBJ1-5; no clear D. The CDR3 runs 12 residues. V shed 0 bases and J shed 6 bases, with 3 bases lying between them. Germline-derived CDR1 and CDR2 are LNHNV and YYDKDF (reference sequence). CDR3 nucleotide sequence: TGTGCCACCAGCAGAGAAGCTCAGCCCCAGCATTTT. Residues: CATSREAQPQHF.

This chain connects TRBV5-1 to TRBJ1-5; possible D gene TRBD1, 6 bases. The V end was cut by 2 bases, the J end by 7 bases, with 16 bases between. This CDR3 is 15 amino acids long. Germline-derived CDR1 and CDR2 are SGHRS and YFSETQ. Here the CDR3 reads CASSLGQYSGQPQHF. The CDR3 bases are TGCGCCAGCAGCTTAGGACAGTATTCGGGGCAGCCCCAGCATTTT.

This sequence joins TRBV7-2 and TRBJ2-1; 7 nucleotides match TRBD2. The CDR3 runs 14 residues. Germline values: CDR1 SGHTA, CDR2 FQGNSA. J gave up 5 bases and V 0 bases, and 1 base lay outside the gene matches. The CDR3 DNA is TGTGCCAGCAGCTTAGCGAGCGGGAACAATGAGCAGTTCTTC. Translating gives CASSLASGNNEQFF.

This chain links TRBV10-3 with TRBJ1-1, with D hard to call. Trimming removed 6 bases from V and 1 base from J, with 9 bases in between. The germline CDR1 and CDR2 sequences are ENHRY and SYGVKD. The CDR3 loop spans 13 amino acids. CDR3 loop: CAISHDTNTEAFF. CDR3 bases: TGTGCCATCAGCCACGACACGAACACTGAAGCTTTCTTT.

The rearrangement joins TRBV7-7 to TRBJ2-2, with 11 bases that match TRBD2. Losses at the gene ends were 5 bases for V and 3 bases for J; bases not matched to a gene: 5. This CDR3 region has 16 residues. CDR1 is SSHAT, CDR2 FNYEAQ, per germline (reference sequence). The CDR3 loop reads CASSPGTSGYTGELFF. Here the CDR3 DNA reads TGTGCCAGCAGCCCTGGGACTAGCGGTTACACCGGGGAGCTGTTTTTT.

CDR3 sequence (DNA): TGTGCCAGCAGCTTATATCCAGGAGGTACGCAGTATTTT. It encodes CASSLYPGGTQYF. The genes are TRBV7-3 and TRBJ2-3; D is perhaps TRBD2 (5 bases). This CDR3 is built from 13 residues. V lost 2 bases to trimming and J lost 8 bases, with 11 bases between them. The germline V gene has CDR1 SGHTA and CDR2 FQGTGA.